This paragraph reports one T cell receptor (beta chain). These data belong to a study of blood T cell repertoires in COVID-19. Study in general: Some COVID-19 samples were acute and others convalescent; all came from the United States, Italy and Spain. PBMCs, B-cell-depleted T cells, or T cells provided the cDNA or gDNA that made up the material.

Source study methods: Estimated nucleated cell counts came from reference gene primer amplification. TCRdb's copy holds only in-frame clones and misses some; the assay was immunoSEQ multiplex PCR. V and J calls and clone size are copied from that table; D and trimming were computed from the DNA. The sample includes around 140,000 clones, around 87% seen only once; the top ten take 5.5% to 7.5%. In germline, CDR1 is MDHEN, CDR2 SYDVKM. V gave up 5 bases and J gave up 0 bases, with 10 bases separating them. The CDR3 runs 14 residues. V and J are TRBV28 and TRBJ1-1, with D possibly being TRBD1 (5 bases). This TCR derives from a man older than 75 with acute or convalescent COVID-19. The sequenced material came from peripheral blood. The CDR3 DNA is TGTGCCAGCAGTCAGACAGCCCTGAACACTGAAGCTTTCTTT. The encoded protein is CASSQTALNTEAFF.